The rows below give T cell receptor beta chains drawn from one sample of a study of shared clonotypes between healthy human individuals. The method was immunoSEQ multiplex PCR; TCRdb's version includes in-frame clones alone and lacks a portion of them. The data show about 1.5 million clones, around 98% seen once. The sample comprised naive CD4+ T cells sorted from blood. The receptors derive from a man aged 25 to 40 in good health. Both conserved end residues are part of each CDR3. Fields, in order: J gene, D gene, V gene, clone size, CDR3 protein, CDR3 DNA. A D gene is named only where the DNA matches it firmly. Clone size is shown for a subset of rows, as once, few, many or a class of expanded clone.

>TRBJ2-1|-|TRBV5-4|-
CASSFRQNAYNEQFF
TGTGCCAGCAGCTTCCGGCAGAACGCCTACAATGAGCAGTTCTTC
>TRBJ1-5|-|TRBV28|-
CASSRGARGDQPQHF
TGTGCCAGCAGTCGCGGAGCGCGTGGAGATCAGCCCCAGCATTTT
>TRBJ2-7|-|TRBV10-3|-
CAISELASASYEQYF
TGTGCCATCAGTGAGCTCGCTAGCGCTTCCTACGAGCAGTACTTC
>TRBJ2-2|-|TRBV9|-
CASSVEALAGELFF
TGTGCCAGCAGCGTAGAGGCCCTAGCTGGGGAGCTGTTTTTT
>TRBJ2-7|-|TRBV27|once
CASRPSGVPSSEQYF
TGTGCCAGCAGGCCGTCGGGGGTACCTAGTTCCGAGCAGTACTTC
>TRBJ2-1|-|TRBV11-3|-
CASSLAPGPSDEQFF
TGTGCCAGCAGCTTAGCCCCGGGGCCTTCCGATGAGCAGTTCTTC
>TRBJ1-1|TRBD1|TRBV7-9|once
CASSFNRQGSKAFF
TGTGCCAGCAGCTTTAATCGACAGGGTTCAAAAGCTTTCTTT
>TRBJ1-1|-|TRBV27|-
CASRRDLGMENTEAFF
TGTGCCAGCAGACGGGACTTGGGAATGGAGAACACTGAAGCTTTCTTT
>TRBJ2-7|-|TRBV18|-
CASSPGVSSYEQYF
TGTGCCAGCTCACCAGGGGTCAGCTCCTACGAGCAGTACTTC
>TRBJ2-1|-|TRBV5-1|-
CASSLVGRSSYNEQFF
TGCGCCAGCAGCTTGGTCGGGCGGAGCTCCTACAATGAGCAGTTCTTC
>TRBJ2-2|TRBD2|TRBV6-1|-
CTSHFGLANTGELFF
TGTACCAGCCATTTTGGACTAGCAAACACCGGGGAGCTGTTTTTT
>TRBJ1-4|-|TRBV11-2|-
CASSPPLSATNEKLFF
TGTGCCAGCAGCCCGCCGCTTAGTGCAACTAATGAAAAACTGTTTTTT
>TRBJ2-1|-|TRBV7-4|-
CASSRGSNEQFF
TGTGCCAGCAGCCGGGGCTCCAATGAGCAGTTCTTC
>TRBJ2-1|TRBD2|TRBV9|-
CASSPSGSSYNEQFF
TGTGCCAGCAGCCCCAGCGGGAGCTCCTACAATGAGCAGTTCTTC
>TRBJ1-3|-|TRBV7-9|-
CASSLAPGNSGNTIYF
TGTGCCAGCAGCTTAGCCCCAGGGAACTCTGGAAACACCATATATTTT
>TRBJ2-7|-|TRBV4-2|-
CASSQVPYEQYF
TGTGCCAGCAGCCAAGTTCCCTACGAGCAGTACTTC
>TRBJ1-5|TRBD1|TRBV27|-
CASSCGQASIWMSNQPQHF
TGTGCCAGCAGTTGCGGACAGGCCTCCATTTGGATGAGCAATCAGCCCCAGCATTTT
>TRBJ1-3|-|TRBV28|-
CASSLLADTIYF
TGTGCCAGCAGTTTACTAGCGGACACCATATATTTT
>TRBJ2-2|-|TRBV5-1|-
CASSLEVTGELFF
TGCGCCAGCAGCTTGGAGGTGACCGGGGAGCTGTTTTTT
>TRBJ2-5|-|TRBV6-1|-
CATLAEETQYF
TGTGCCACCTTAGCTGAGGAGACCCAGTACTTC
>TRBJ2-5|-|TRBV9|-
CASSVAFTSETQYF
TGTGCCAGCAGCGTAGCTTTTACATCGGAGACCCAGTACTTC
>TRBJ2-5|-|TRBV28|-
CASSLGIKIGGTQYF
TGTGCCAGCAGTTTAGGGATAAAAATTGGGGGGACCCAGTACTTC
>TRBJ1-4|-|TRBV7-9|once
CASSAQGGVGEKLFF
TGTGCCAGCAGCGCTCAGGGTGGTGTAGGGGAAAAACTGTTTTTT
>TRBJ2-7|-|TRBV9|-
CASSTVEEMQYF
TGTGCCAGCAGTACGGTAGAGGAGATGCAGTACTTC
>TRBJ1-1|-|TRBV15|-
CATSPTENTEAFF
TGTGCCACCAGTCCGACAGAGAACACTGAAGCTTTCTTT
>TRBJ2-7|-|TRBV18|-
CASSAIRGIPGEQYF
TGTGCCAGCTCCGCTATACGGGGGATTCCGGGAGAGCAGTACTTC
>TRBJ2-3|-|TRBV5-1|-
CASSFLHSYGTQYF
TGCGCCAGCAGCTTCCTTCATTCTTACGGTACGCAGTATTTT
>TRBJ2-7|TRBD2|TRBV6-5|-
CASALGRASYEQYF
TGTGCCAGCGCATTGGGGAGGGCGTCCTACGAGCAGTACTTC
>TRBJ2-2|-|TRBV27|-
CASSLGRGGELFF
TGTGCCAGCAGTTTAGGCAGGGGAGGGGAGCTGTTTTTT
>TRBJ2-2|-|TRBV5-8|-
CASSLVGMDTGELFF
TGTGCCAGCAGCTTGGTTGGGATGGACACCGGGGAGCTGTTTTTT
>TRBJ2-1|TRBD1|TRBV7-3|-
CASSLLPSGQIYNEQFF
TGTGCCAGCAGCTTACTTCCATCGGGACAGATATACAATGAGCAGTTCTTC
>TRBJ2-4|-|TRBV7-2|-
CASSFSPRLAKNIQYF
TGTGCCAGCAGCTTTTCACCGCGACTAGCCAAAAACATTCAGTACTTC
>TRBJ2-6|-|TRBV18|-
CASSPLGEPGANVLTF
TGTGCCAGCTCACCACTGGGGGAACCTGGGGCCAACGTCCTGACTTTC
>TRBJ2-7|TRBD2|TRBV9|once
CASSVSGRAVYEQYF
TGTGCCAGCAGCGTTTCCGGGAGGGCCGTCTACGAGCAGTACTTC
>TRBJ2-2|TRBD2|TRBV19|-
CASSEGLPAGELFF
TGTGCCAGTAGTGAGGGACTACCTGCCGGGGAGCTGTTTTTT
>TRBJ2-2|-|TRBV10-1|-
CASSDPTTGELFF
TGCGCCAGCAGTGATCCCACTACCGGGGAGCTGTTTTTT
>TRBJ2-7|TRBD2|TRBV28|-
CASSPLSGARYEQYF
TGTGCCAGCAGCCCTCTTAGCGGGGCTCGGTACGAGCAGTACTTC
>TRBJ1-1|-|TRBV1|once
CTSSQEGGGREAFF
TGCACCAGCAGCCAAGAGGGGGGCGGCAGGGAAGCTTTCTTT
>TRBJ2-2|TRBD1|TRBV5-1|-
CASSRAQGDGELFF
TGCGCCAGCAGCCGGGCACAGGGGGACGGGGAGCTGTTTTTT
>TRBJ2-3|TRBD2|TRBV5-4|-
CASSLALAGETDTQYF
TGTGCCAGCAGCTTGGCCCTAGCGGGAGAGACAGATACGCAGTATTTT
>TRBJ2-3|TRBD2|TRBV5-4|-
CAILKAGGPPGAQYF
TGTGCCATCCTCAAAGCGGGAGGCCCCCCGGGGGCGCAGTATTTT
>TRBJ1-1|-|TRBV20-1|-
CSASRTAEAFF
TGCAGTGCTAGCCGGACAGCTGAAGCTTTCTTT
>TRBJ2-7|TRBD1|TRBV7-9|-
CASSPVPGQVSYEQYF
TGTGCCAGCAGCCCAGTACCGGGACAGGTATCCTACGAGCAGTACTTC
>TRBJ1-3|-|TRBV14|once
CASSQVNTIYF
TGTGCCAGCAGCCAAGTAAACACCATATATTTT
>TRBJ1-2|-|TRBV7-2|-
CASSLRRDWVADGYTF
TGTGCCAGCAGCTTACGGCGAGACTGGGTAGCAGATGGCTACACCTTC
>TRBJ1-1|-|TRBV11-2|-
CASSLLLQGNTEAFF
TGTGCCAGCAGCTTATTGCTCCAGGGCAACACTGAAGCTTTCTTT
>TRBJ2-2|-|TRBV5-4|once
CASKAETNTGELFF
TGTGCCAGCAAGGCGGAGACGAACACCGGGGAGCTGTTTTTT
>TRBJ2-1|-|TRBV7-2|-
CASRHPTSNEQFF
TGTGCCAGCAGGCACCCGACTAGCAATGAGCAGTTCTTC
>TRBJ2-2|-|TRBV18|-
CASSPRLGELFF
TGTGCCAGCTCACCACGGCTCGGGGAGCTGTTTTTT